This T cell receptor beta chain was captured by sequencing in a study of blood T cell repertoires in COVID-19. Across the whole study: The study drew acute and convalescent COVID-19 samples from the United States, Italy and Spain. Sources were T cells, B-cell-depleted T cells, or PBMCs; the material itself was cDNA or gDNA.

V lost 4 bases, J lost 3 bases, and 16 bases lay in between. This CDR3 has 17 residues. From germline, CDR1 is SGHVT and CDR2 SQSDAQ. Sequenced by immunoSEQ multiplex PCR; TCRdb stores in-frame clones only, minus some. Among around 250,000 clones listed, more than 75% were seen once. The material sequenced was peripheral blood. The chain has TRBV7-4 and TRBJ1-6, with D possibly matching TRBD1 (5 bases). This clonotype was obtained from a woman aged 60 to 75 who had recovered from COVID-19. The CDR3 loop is CASSCWGTPNYNSPLHF. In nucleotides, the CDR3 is TGTGCCAGCAGCTGCTGGGGCACCCCTAACTATAATTCACCCCTCCACTTT.